The entry below gives a single T cell receptor beta chain sequence along with its context. No antigen is known for it. Germline CDR1 and CDR2: LNHDA and SQIVND (reference sequence). The CDR3 sequence is 14 residues long. V was trimmed by 0 bases and J by 6 bases, leaving 10 bases between them. TCRdb called the reads again in MiXCR, with one record for every CDR3 protein. The sample yields 310,000 or so distinct CDR3 sequences, about 26% seen once. The data were taken from a study of T cell repertoires in cytomegalovirus infection. Background on the study: CMV infection plus the matching HLA type was flagged by public TCR beta signatures. Findings of the study overall: It was HLA-C-restricted CMV-specific TCR beta clonotypes that dominated the response ex vivo.

The source is a human donor in good health (CMV status not recorded). Some clones in this sample may be carry-over from other donors' samples. This chain links TRBV19 with TRBJ2-3, with D unresolved. Sequencing was carried out using PBMCs. CDR3 amino acids: CASSIDLDPDTQYF. CDR3 DNA sequence: TGTGCCAGTAGTATAGATCTAGACCCGGATACGCAGTATTTT.